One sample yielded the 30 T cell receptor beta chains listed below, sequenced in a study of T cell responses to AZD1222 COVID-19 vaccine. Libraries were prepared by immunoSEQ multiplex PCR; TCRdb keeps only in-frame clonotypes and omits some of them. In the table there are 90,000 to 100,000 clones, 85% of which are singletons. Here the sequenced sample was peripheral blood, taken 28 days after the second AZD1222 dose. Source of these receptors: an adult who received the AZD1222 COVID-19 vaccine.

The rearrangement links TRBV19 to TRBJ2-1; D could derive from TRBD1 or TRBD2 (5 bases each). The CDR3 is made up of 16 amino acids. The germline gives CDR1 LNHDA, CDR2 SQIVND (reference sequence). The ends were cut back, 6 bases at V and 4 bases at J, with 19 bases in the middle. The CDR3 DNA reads TGTGCCAGTAGGGAAGGGGACGGTGGTCTGTACAATGAGCAGTTCTTC. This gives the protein CASREGDGGLYNEQFF.

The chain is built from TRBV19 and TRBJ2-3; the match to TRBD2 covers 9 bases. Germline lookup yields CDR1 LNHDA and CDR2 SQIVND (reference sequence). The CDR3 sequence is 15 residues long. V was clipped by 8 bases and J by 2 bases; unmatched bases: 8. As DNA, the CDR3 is TGTGCCAGTCGCGGGAGGGGGGACCCCACAGATACGCAGTATTTT. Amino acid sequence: CASRGRGDPTDTQYF.

The CDR3 sequence is CASSQERLVLTGELFF. In nucleotides, the CDR3 is TGTGCCAGCAGCCAAGAGAGGCTAGTTTTAACCGGGGAGCTGTTTTTT. This rearrangement joins TRBV3-1 (or the pseudogene TRBV3-2) to TRBJ2-2; no clear D. The CDR3 length is 16 residues. CDR1 and CDR2 (germline): LGHDT, YNNKEL (reference sequence). V lost 0 bases, J lost 5 bases, and 13 bases lay in between.

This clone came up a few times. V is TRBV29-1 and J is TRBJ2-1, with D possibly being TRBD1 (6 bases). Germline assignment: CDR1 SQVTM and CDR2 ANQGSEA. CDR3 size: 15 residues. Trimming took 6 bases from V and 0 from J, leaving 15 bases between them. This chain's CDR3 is CSVRGIQSSYNEQFF. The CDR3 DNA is TGCAGCGTCAGGGGAATACAGTCCTCCTACAATGAGCAGTTCTTC.

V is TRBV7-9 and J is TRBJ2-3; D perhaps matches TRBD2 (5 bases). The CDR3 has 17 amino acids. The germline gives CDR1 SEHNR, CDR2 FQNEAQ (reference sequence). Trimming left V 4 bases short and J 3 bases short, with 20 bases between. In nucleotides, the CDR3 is TGTGCCAGCAGCTCCCCCATCACTAGACGCCAAACAGATACGCAGTATTTT. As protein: CASSSPITRRQTDTQYF.

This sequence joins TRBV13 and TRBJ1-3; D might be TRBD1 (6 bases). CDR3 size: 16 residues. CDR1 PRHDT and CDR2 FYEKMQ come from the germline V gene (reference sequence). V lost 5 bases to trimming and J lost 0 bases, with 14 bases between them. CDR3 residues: CASSLPAGVSGNTIYF. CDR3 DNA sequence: TGTGCCAGCAGCCTCCCCGCAGGGGTCTCTGGAAACACCATATATTTT.

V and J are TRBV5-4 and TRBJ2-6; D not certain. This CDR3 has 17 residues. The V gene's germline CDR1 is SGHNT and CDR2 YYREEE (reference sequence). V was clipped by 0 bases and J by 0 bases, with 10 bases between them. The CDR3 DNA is TGTGCCAGCAGCTTGGTGTACCCAAGCTCTGGGGCCAACGTCCTGACTTTC. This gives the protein CASSLVYPSSGANVLTF.

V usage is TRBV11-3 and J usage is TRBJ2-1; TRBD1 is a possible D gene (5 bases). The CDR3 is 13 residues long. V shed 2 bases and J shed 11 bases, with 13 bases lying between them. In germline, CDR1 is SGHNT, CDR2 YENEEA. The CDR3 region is CASSLRPTGQQFF. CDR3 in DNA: TGTGCCAGCAGCTTACGACCAACAGGTCAGCAGTTCTTC.

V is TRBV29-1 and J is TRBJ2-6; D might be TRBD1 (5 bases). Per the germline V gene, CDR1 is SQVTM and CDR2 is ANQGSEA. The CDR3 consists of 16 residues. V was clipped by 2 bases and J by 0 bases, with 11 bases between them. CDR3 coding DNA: TGCAGCGTTGAATGGGGCAGTCACTCTGGGGCCAACGTCCTGACTTTC. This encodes CSVEWGSHSGANVLTF.

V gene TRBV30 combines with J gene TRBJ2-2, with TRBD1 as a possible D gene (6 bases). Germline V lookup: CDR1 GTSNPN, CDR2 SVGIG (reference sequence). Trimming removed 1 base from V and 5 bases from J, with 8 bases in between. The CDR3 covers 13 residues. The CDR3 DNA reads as TGTGCCTGGAGTGCAAGGGGGACCGGGGAGCTGTTTTTT. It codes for CAWSARGTGELFF.

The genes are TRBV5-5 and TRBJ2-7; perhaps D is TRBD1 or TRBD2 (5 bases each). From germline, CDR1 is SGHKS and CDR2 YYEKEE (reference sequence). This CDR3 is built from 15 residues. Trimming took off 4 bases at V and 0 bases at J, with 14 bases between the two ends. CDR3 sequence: CASSGGPGSSYEQYF. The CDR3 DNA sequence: TGTGCCAGCAGCGGGGGACCTGGAAGCTCCTACGAGCAGTACTTC.

CDR3 loop: CASSQEGRNEQFF. The CDR3 DNA is TGTGCCAGCAGCCAAGAAGGACGGAATGAGCAGTTCTTC. J is TRBJ2-1 and V is TRBV3-1 (or the pseudogene TRBV3-2); D call uncertain. The CDR3 sequence is 13 residues long. Germline V gene lookup returns CDR1 LGHDT and CDR2 YNNKEL (reference sequence). Deletions cut 0 bases from V and 7 bases from J, with 7 bases between.

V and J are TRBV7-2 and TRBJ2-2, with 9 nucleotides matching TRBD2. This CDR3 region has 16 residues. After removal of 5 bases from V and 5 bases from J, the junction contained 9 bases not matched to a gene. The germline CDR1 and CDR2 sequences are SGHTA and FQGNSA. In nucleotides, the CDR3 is TGTGCCAGCAGCCCTGGGGCGGGAGGGTGGACCGGGGAGCTGTTTTTT. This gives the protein CASSPGAGGWTGELFF.

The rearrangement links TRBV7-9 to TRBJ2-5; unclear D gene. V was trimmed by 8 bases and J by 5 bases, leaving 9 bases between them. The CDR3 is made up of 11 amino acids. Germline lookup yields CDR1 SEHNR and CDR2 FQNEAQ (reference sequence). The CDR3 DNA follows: TGTGCCAGCGGTAGTGGTGAGACCCAGTACTTC. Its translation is CASGSGETQYF.

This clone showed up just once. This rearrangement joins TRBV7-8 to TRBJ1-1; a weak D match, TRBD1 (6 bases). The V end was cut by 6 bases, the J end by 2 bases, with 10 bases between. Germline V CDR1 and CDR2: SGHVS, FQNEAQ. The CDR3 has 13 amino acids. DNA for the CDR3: TGTGCCAGCAGATTACAGGGTAACACTGAAGCTTTCTTT. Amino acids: CASRLQGNTEAFF.

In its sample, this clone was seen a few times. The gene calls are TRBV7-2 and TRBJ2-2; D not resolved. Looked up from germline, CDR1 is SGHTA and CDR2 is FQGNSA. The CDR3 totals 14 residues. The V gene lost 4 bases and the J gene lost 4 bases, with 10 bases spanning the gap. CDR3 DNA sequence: TGTGCCAGCAGCTCCGAAACTGCCACCGGGGAGCTGTTTTTT. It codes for CASSSETATGELFF. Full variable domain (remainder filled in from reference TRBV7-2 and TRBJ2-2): GAGVSQSPSNKVTEKGKDVELRCDPISGHTALYWYRQSLGQGLEFLIYFQGNSAPDKSGLPSDRFSAERTGGSVSTLTIQRTQQEDSAVYLCASSSETATGELFFGEGSRLTVL.

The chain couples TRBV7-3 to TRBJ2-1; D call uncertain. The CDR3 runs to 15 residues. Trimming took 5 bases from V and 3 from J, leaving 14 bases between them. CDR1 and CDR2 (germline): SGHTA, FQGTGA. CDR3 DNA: TGTGCCAGCAGCCCACAAGACCTGATCTACAATGAGCAGTTCTTC. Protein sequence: CASSPQDLIYNEQFF. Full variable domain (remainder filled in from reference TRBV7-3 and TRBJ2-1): GAGVSQTPSNKVTEKGKYVELRCDPISGHTALYWYRQSLGQGPEFLIYFQGTGAADDSGLPNDRFFAVRPEGSVSTLKIQRTERGDSAVYLCASSPQDLIYNEQFFGPGTRLTVL.

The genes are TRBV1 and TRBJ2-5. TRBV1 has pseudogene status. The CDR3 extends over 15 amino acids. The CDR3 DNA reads TGCACCAGCAGCCAAGATAAGGCACGACAAGAGACCCAGTACTTC. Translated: CTSSQDKARQETQYF.

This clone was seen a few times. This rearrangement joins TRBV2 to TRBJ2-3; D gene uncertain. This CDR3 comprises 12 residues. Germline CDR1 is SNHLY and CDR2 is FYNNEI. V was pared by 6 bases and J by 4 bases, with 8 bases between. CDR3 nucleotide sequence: TGTGCCAGCAGCCTGCAACCAGATACGCAGTATTTT. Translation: CASSLQPDTQYF.

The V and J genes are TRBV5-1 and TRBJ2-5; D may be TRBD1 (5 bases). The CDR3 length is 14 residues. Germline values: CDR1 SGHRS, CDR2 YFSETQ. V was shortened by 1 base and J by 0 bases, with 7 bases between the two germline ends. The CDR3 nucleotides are TGCGCCAGCAGCTTGCTAGGGGACCAAGAGACCCAGTACTTC. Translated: CASSLLGDQETQYF.

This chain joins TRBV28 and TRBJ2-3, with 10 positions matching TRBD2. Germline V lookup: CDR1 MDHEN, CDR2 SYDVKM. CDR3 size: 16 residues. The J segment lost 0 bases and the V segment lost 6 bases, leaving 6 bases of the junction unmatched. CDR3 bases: TGTGCCAGCAGACGGGGACTAGCGTACAGCACAGATACGCAGTATTTT. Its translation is CASRRGLAYSTDTQYF.

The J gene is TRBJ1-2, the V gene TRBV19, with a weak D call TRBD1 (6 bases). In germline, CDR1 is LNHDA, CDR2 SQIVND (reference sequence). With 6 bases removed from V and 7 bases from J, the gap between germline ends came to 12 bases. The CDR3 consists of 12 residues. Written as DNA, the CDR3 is TGTGCCAGTAGAGGGGGACTTCCTGGCTACACCTTC. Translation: CASRGGLPGYTF. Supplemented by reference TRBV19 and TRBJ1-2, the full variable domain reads DGGITQSPKYLFRKEGQNVTLSCEQNLNHDAMYWYRQDPGQGLRLIYYSQIVNDFQKGDIAEGYSVSREKKESFPLTVTSAQKNPTAFYLCASRGGLPGYTFGSGTRLTVV.

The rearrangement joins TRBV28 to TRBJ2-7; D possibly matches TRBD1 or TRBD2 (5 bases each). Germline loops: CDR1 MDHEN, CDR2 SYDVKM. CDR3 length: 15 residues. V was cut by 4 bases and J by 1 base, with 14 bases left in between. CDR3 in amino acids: CASSSPGTGSYEQYF. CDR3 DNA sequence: TGTGCCAGCAGTTCCCCGGGGACGGGATCCTACGAGCAGTACTTC. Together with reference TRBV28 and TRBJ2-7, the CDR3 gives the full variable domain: DVKVTQSSRYLVKRTGEKVFLECVQDMDHENMFWYRQDPGLGLRLIYFSYDVKMKEKGDIPEGYSVSREKKERFSLILESASTNQTSMYLCASSSPGTGSYEQYFGPGTRLTVT.

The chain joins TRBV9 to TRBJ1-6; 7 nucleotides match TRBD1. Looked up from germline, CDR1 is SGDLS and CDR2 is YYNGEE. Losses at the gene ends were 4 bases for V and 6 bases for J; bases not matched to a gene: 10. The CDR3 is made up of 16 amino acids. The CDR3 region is CASSSPPGQINSPLHF. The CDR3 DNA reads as TGTGCCAGCAGCTCCCCCCCGGGACAGATTAATTCACCCCTCCACTTT.

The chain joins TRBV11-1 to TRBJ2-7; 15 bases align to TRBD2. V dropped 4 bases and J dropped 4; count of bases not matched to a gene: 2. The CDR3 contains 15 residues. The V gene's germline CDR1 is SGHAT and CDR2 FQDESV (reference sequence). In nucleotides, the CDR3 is TGTGCCAGCAGCTGGGGGACTAGCGGGGGGTACGAGCAGTACTTC. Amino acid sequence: CASSWGTSGGYEQYF.

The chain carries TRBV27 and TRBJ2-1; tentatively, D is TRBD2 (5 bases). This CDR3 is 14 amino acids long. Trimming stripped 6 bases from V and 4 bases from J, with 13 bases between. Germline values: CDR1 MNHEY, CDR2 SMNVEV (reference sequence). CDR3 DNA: TGTGCCAGCAGCGACTACTCCCAATACAATGAGCAGTTCTTC. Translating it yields CASSDYSQYNEQFF.

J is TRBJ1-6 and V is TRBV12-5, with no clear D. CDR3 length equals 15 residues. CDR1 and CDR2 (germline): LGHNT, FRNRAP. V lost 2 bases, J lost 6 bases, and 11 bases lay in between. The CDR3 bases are TGTGCTAGTGGTTTGCTAGGGCAAGCTAATTCACCCCTCCACTTT. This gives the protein CASGLLGQANSPLHF.

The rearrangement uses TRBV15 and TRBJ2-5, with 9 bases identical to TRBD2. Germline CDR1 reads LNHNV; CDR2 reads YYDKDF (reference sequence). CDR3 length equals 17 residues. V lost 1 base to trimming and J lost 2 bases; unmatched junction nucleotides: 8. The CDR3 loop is CATSRARAGGSQETQYF. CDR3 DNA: TGTGCCACCAGCAGAGCTCGAGCGGGGGGCTCACAAGAGACCCAGTACTTC.

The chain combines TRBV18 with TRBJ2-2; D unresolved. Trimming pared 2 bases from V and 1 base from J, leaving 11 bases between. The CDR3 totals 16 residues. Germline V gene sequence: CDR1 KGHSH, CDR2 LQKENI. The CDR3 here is CASSPYVAGNTGELFF. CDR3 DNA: TGTGCCAGCTCACCATACGTGGCCGGGAACACCGGGGAGCTGTTTTTT.

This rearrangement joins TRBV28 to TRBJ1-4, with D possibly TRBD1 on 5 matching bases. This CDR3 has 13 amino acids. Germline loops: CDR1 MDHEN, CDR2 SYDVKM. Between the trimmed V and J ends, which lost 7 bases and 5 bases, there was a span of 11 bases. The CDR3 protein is CASIDGGNEKLFF. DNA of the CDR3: TGTGCCAGCATAGACGGGGGGAATGAAAAACTGTTTTTT.